The rows below give T cell receptor beta chains drawn from one sample of a study of breast tumors, draining lymph nodes, adjacent tissues. TCRdb recomputed calls from the multiplex PCR reads with MiXCR, one row per CDR3 protein. Of around 130,000 distinct CDR3 sequences listed, about 20% are singletons. Sequencing was performed on axillary lymph node tissue. The receptor set was obtained from a female donor with breast cancer. Some clones in this sample may be carry-over from other donors' samples. CDR3s include the opening cysteine and the closing phenylalanine or tryptophan. Each record gives: V gene, J gene, clone size, D gene, CDR3 DNA, CDR3 protein. A D gene is named only where the DNA matches it firmly. Rows may omit the clone size; those that give it use once, few, many or a size class.

TRBV7-2	TRBJ2-1	many	TRBD2	TGTGCCAGCAGCCCTCAGGGACTAGGCTACAATGAGCAGTTCTTC	CASSPQGLGYNEQFF
TRBV7-2	TRBJ2-1	many	.	TGTGCCAGCAGCCCAGAAGGGACGCCGAGCTCCTACAATGAGCAGTTCTTC	CASSPEGTPSSYNEQFF
TRBV7-9	TRBJ1-5	many	.	TGTGCCAGCAGCTTAGATGGGGCAGTCAGCCAGCCCCAGCATTTT	CASSLDGAVSQPQHF
TRBV9	TRBJ2-1	many	.	TGTGCCAGCAGCGTAGCTCCTCGGACAGCGGCTGAGCAGTTCTTC	CASSVAPRTAAEQFF
TRBV7-9	TRBJ1-6	many	TRBD1	TGTGCCAGTCAACGGGACAGTGGGTCACCCCTCCACTTT	CASQRDSGSPLHF
TRBV5-8	TRBJ2-1	many	.	TGTGCCAGCAGCCGAGGGACAACCCTTTACAATGAGCAGTTCTTC	CASSRGTTLYNEQFF
TRBV20-1	TRBJ2-7	many	TRBD1	TGCAGTGCTCCTAACCGACAGGGAATTATTTACGAGCAGTACTTC	CSAPNRQGIIYEQYF
TRBV19	TRBJ2-5	many	.	TGTGCCAGTAGTATAGATTCGAACGGTCAAGAGACCCAGTACTTC	CASSIDSNGQETQYF
TRBV20-1	TRBJ1-6	many	.	TGCAGTGCCGAGCGGGCAGGGTGGGGCAATAATTCACCCCTCCACTTT	CSAERAGWGNNSPLHF
TRBV6-1	TRBJ1-4	many	.	TGTGCCAGCAGTTCCGAGGGGTTGTATGAAAAACTGTTTTTT	CASSSEGLYEKLFF
TRBV6-6	TRBJ2-1	.	TRBD2	TGTGCCAGCAGTGAACTAGCGGGGGATGGCACGAGGAGTGAGCAGTTCTTC	CASSELAGDGTRSEQFF
TRBV19	TRBJ2-1	many	TRBD2	TGTGCCAGTAGTATGGCGAGCGGGAGGGCCCGTGATGAGCAGTTCTTC	CASSMASGRARDEQFF
TRBV24-1	TRBJ2-1	many	.	TGTGCCACCAGTGATCGCAAAGGGGTCTCCTACAATGAGCAGTTCTTC	CATSDRKGVSYNEQFF
TRBV19	TRBJ1-6	many	.	TGTGCCAGTAGTGGTGGAATCTATAATTCACCCCTCCACTTT	CASSGGIYNSPLHF
TRBV27	TRBJ2-5	.	TRBD1	TGTGCCAGCAGTCCTCTGGGCAGGGGGCGAGAGACCCAGTACTTC	CASSPLGRGRETQYF
TRBV4-2	TRBJ1-5	.	TRBD1	TGTGCCAGCAGCCAATATGGGACAGGCTATCAGCCCCGGCATTTT	CASSQYGTGYQPRHF
TRBV29-1	TRBJ1-2	many	TRBD1	TGCAGCGTTGAGGTCCAGACAGGGAGCTATGGCTACACCTTC	CSVEVQTGSYGYTF
TRBV9	TRBJ1-4	many	.	TGTGCCAGCAGCGTAGGTTTGTCCGGGGCAACTAATGAAAAACTGTTTTTT	CASSVGLSGATNEKLFF
TRBV20-1	TRBJ2-4	many	.	TGCAGTGCTGGATCCGGGACGAACAAAAACATTCAGTACTTC	CSAGSGTNKNIQYF
TRBV5-1	TRBJ2-5	many	TRBD1	TGCGCCAGCAGCTTGTACAGGGGAAAAGAGACCCAGTACTTC	CASSLYRGKETQYF
TRBV11-3	TRBJ2-3	few	.	TGTGCCAGCAGCTGGAGCCCGGGAGATACGCAGTATTTT	CASSWSPGDTQYF
TRBV11-3	TRBJ2-1	many	TRBD2	TGTGCCAGCAGCTTAAGGGAGCGGGGTAATGAGCAGTTCTTC	CASSLRERGNEQFF
TRBV12-3/TRBV12-4	TRBJ2-3	many	TRBD1	TGTGCCAGCAGAAAAGGACAGGTCAGCACAGATACGCAGTATTTT	CASRKGQVSTDTQYF
TRBV27	TRBJ2-7	many	TRBD1	TGTGCCAGCAGTCGTCCCGGGACAGGGGACTCCTACGAGCAGTACTTC	CASSRPGTGDSYEQYF
TRBV2	TRBJ1-4	many	TRBD1	TGTGCCAGCAGTAGGGACAGGAATGAAAAACTGTTTTTT	CASSRDRNEKLFF
TRBV2	TRBJ2-5	many	TRBD1	TGTGCCGGACGGGGGACAGGGGGACGCCAAGAGACCCAGTACTTC	CAGRGTGGRQETQYF
TRBV24-1	TRBJ2-7	many	TRBD1	TGTGCCACCAGTGAACTCCCGGGACAGGGGCCTTACGAGCAGTACTTC	CATSELPGQGPYEQYF
TRBV19	TRBJ2-3	many	TRBD1	TGTGCCAGTAGGAGGGACAGGGGAGCAGATACGCAGTATTTT	CASRRDRGADTQYF
TRBV2	TRBJ2-1	many	.	TGTGCCAGCAGTGTTGGCTACAATGAGCAGTTCTTC	CASSVGYNEQFF